The 10 T cell receptor beta chains given below trace back to one sample, sequenced in a study of OX40 agonist ivuxolimab in advanced cancers. Using immunoSEQ multiplex PCR, the repertoire was profiled, and TCRdb retains in-frame clones only, with some absent. Of 35,000 to 45,000 clones in the sample, 82% were seen once. The sample here was CD4+ or CD8+ T cells sorted from blood, taken in a trial of the OX40 agonist ivuxolimab. Every receptor here comes from an adult with an advanced solid tumor such as melanoma, head and neck, liver or kidney cancer.

The V call is TRBV7-9, the J call TRBJ2-7, with TRBD2 matching 7 bases. With 11 bases clipped from V and 0 bases from J, the junction kept 7 bases outside the gene matches. This CDR3 has 13 amino acids. Germline V gene sequence: CDR1 SEHNR, CDR2 FQNEAQ (reference sequence). The CDR3 bases are TGTGCCGGGGGAGGGGCAAGCTCCTACGAGCAGTACTTC. The encoded protein is CAGGGASSYEQYF.

Of note for this clone: In the same sample, other DNA sequences code for this CDR3. This chain uses TRBV28 with TRBJ1-5; possibly TRBD1 for D (5 bases). The CDR3 totals 13 residues. The V end was cut by 10 bases, the J end by 6 bases, with 16 bases between. In germline, CDR1 is MDHEN, CDR2 SYDVKM. In DNA form, the CDR3 reads TGTGCCATTGGGGGAGCAGGCGGTCAGCCCCAGCATTTT. Its translation is CAIGGAGGQPQHF.

This clone ranks as medium-sized (0.01 to 0.1%). The chain combines TRBV4-1 with TRBJ1-6, with 9 bases that match TRBD1. This CDR3 is 17 amino acids long. The V and J ends lost 3 bases and 7 bases, in that order; junction bases with no gene match: 10. Per germline, CDR1 MGHRA and CDR2 YSYEKL. In nucleotides, the CDR3 is TGCGCCAGCAGCCAGACATTTGCCGGACAGGGGAATTCACCCCTCCACTTT. Protein: CASSQTFAGQGNSPLHF.

The J gene is TRBJ2-3, the V gene TRBV21-1; the tabulated D call, TRBD1, remains unverified against the DNA. TRBV21-1 counts as a pseudogene. The CDR3 runs 16 residues. As DNA, the CDR3 is TGTGCCAGCAGCAAAGGCGCCATCAGGAACACAGATACGCAGTATTTT. Translating gives CASSKGAIRNTDTQYF.

This clone was counted only a few times. The chain combines TRBV7-2 with TRBJ2-7; 8 bases align to TRBD2. CDR1 SGHTA and CDR2 FQGNSA come from the germline V gene. J gave up 2 bases and V 3 bases, and 3 bases lay outside the gene matches. The CDR3 totals 14 residues. The CDR3, as DNA: TGTGCCAGCAGCTTTGCGGGGGGCCCCTACGAGCAGTACTTC. It yields the protein CASSFAGGPYEQYF.

The rearrangement links TRBV29-1 to TRBJ2-2; D remains unclear. The CDR3 spans 13 residues. V lost 7 bases to trimming and J lost 7 bases, with 16 bases between them. CDR1 and CDR2 (germline): SQVTM, ANQGSEA. This CDR3 reads CSAIQPAGGELFF. The CDR3 DNA reads TGCAGCGCGATACAGCCTGCTGGCGGGGAGCTGTTTTTT.

V and J are TRBV7-9 and TRBJ2-7; 7 bases line up with TRBD1. Trimming removed 4 bases from V and 2 bases from J; junction bases left unmatched: 8. CDR1 and CDR2 (germline): SEHNR, FQNEAQ (reference sequence). The CDR3 totals 15 residues. CDR3 loop: CASSSNRGAAYEQYF. As DNA, the CDR3 is TGTGCCAGCAGCTCAAACAGGGGTGCAGCCTACGAGCAGTACTTC.

The genes are TRBV7-9 and TRBJ2-5; no clear D gene. The J call is doubtful: the DNA matches TRBJ2-7 better. Germline lookup yields CDR1 SEHNR and CDR2 FQNEAQ (reference sequence). The CDR3 is 11 residues long. This CDR3 is CASRLTYEQYF. In DNA, the CDR3 is TGTGCCAGCAGGCTGACCTACGAGCAGTACTTC.

The chain recombines TRBV5-6 with TRBJ1-5; D might be TRBD1 (5 bases). With 0 bases removed from V and 6 bases from J, the gap between germline ends came to 16 bases. From germline, CDR1 is SGHDT and CDR2 YYEEEE. The CDR3 is 16 amino acids. The CDR3 DNA follows: TGTGCCAGCAGCTTGGGTCAGGGTAAGCGCAGTCAGCCCCAGCATTTT. It translates to CASSLGQGKRSQPQHF.

This chain connects TRBV28 to TRBJ1-1; TRBD1 aligns across 7 bases. Per germline, CDR1 MDHEN and CDR2 SYDVKM. J was trimmed by 5 bases and V by 5 bases; bases with no gene match: 11. The CDR3 is 15 residues long. The CDR3 DNA reads as TGTGCCAGCAGTCCCCCCACAGGGGCCGTGACTGAAGCTTTCTTT. Protein: CASSPPTGAVTEAFF.